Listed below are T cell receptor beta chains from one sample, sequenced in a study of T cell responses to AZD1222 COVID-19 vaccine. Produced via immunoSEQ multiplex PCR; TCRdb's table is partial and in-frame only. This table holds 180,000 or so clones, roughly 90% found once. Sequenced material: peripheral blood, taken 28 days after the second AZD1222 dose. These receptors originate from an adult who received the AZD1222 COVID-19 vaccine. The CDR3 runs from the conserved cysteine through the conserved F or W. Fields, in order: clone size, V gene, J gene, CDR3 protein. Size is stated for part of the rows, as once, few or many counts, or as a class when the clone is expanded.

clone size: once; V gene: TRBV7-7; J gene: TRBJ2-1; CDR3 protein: CASGQGPASYNEQFF
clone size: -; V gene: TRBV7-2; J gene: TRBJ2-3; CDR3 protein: CASSPMGGAHTDTQYF
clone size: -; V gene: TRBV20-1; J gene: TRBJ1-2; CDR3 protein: CSASSAGTSVGYTF
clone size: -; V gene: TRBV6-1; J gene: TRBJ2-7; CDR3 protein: CASSEQGQGYEQYF
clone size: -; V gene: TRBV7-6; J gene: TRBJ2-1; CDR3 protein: CASRLGLAGGEQFF
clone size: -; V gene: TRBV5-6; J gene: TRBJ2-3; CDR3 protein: CASSLPGGDTQYF
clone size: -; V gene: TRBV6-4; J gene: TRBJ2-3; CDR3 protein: CASSDSSAESDTQYF
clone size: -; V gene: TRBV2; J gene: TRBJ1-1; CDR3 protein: CASNKLMNTEAFF
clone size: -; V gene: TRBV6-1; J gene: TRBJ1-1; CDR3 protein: CASSVAGNTEAFF
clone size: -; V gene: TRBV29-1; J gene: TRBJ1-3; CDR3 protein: CSVGRGDANSGNTIYF
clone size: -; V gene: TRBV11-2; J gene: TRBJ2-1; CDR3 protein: CASSSLGHGSYNEQFF
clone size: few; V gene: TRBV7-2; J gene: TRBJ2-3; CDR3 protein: CASSLLGGSSTDTQYF
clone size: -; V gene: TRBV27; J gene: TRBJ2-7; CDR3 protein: CASSLWGLAGGEQYF
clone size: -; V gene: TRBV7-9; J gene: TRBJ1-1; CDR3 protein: CASSFPVTEAFF
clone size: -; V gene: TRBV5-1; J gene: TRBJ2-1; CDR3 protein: CASSLGKANEQFF
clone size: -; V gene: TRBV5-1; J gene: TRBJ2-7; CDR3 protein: CASSSREGPGEQYF
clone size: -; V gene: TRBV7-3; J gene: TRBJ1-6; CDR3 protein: CASSLTGGTNNSPLHF
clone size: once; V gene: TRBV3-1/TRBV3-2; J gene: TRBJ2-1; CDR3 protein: CASGGLAGEDEQFF
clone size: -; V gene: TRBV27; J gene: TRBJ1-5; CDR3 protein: CASRSEGVRNQPQHF
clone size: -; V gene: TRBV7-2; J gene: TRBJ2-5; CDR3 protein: CASSLAGGAETQYF
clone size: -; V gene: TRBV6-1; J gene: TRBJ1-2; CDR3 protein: CASSVVVAGTATNYGYTF
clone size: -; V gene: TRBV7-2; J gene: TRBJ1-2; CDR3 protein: CASSWPGRGVHGYTF
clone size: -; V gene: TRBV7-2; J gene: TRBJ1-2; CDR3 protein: CASNLGGRQAGGYTF
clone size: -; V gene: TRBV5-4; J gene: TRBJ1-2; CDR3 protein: CASGRLMGQGPGGYTF
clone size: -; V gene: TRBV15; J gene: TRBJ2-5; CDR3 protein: CATSPGKGETQYF
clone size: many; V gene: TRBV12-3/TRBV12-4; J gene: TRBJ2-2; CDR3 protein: CASSLQENGELFF
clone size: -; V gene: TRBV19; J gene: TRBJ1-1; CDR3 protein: CASSYGREKGTEAFF
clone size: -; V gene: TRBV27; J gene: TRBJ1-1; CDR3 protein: CASSFGGLNTEAFF
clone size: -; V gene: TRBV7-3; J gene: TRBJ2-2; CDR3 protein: CASSPRLAGHTGELFF
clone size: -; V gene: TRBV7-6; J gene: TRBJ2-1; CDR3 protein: CASSLFSGGRDEQFF
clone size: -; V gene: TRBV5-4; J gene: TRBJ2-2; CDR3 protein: CASSAAGLAVNTGELFF
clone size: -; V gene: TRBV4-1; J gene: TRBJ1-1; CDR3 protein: CASSQDMNRVRAEAFF
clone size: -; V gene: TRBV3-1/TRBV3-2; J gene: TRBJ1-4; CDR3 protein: CASSVDRSASTNEKLFF
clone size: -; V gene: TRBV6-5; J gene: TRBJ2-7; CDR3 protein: CASRRGFGGYEQYF
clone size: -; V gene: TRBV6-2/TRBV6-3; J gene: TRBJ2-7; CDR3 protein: CASSYPLGSSYEQYF
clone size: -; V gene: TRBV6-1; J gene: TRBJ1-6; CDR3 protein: CASSETGSPLHF
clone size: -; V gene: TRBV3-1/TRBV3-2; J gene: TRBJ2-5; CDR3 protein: CASSQVGTQYF
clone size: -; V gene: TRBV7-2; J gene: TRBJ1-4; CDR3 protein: CASSLGPTGEKLFF
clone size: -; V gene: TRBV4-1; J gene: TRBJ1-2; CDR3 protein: CASSHRTGLEDGYTF
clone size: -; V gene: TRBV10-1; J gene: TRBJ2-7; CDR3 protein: CASSGTSTYEQYF
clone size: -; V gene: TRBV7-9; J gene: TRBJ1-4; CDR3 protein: CASSPLIGLVGKLFF
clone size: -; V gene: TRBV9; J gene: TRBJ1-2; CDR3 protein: CASSASGTDNYGYTF
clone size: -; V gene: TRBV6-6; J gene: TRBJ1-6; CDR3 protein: CASSYSRGQGGSPLHF
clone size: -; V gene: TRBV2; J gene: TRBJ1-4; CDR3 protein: CASSEADTATNEKLFF
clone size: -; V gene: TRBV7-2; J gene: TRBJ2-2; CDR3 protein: CASSLQPSGVNTGELFF
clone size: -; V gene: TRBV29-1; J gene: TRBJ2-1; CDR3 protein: CSVEVGMGWREQFF
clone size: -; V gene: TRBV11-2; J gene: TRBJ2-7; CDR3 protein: CASSGPTDEQYF
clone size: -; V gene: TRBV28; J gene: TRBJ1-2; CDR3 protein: CASSEQGSYYGYTF
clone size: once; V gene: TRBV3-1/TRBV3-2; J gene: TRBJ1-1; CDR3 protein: CASSPDRGRTEAFF
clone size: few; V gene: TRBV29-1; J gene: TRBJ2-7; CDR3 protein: CSAVGGKSEQYF
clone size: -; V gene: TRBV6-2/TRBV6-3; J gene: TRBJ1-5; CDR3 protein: CASSYPDQPQHF
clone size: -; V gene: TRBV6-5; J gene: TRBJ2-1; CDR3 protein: CASREGLTGNEQFF
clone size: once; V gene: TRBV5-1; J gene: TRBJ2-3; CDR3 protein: CASSSLAGETDTQYF
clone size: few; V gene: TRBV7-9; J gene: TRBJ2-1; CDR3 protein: CASSRGQDYNEQFF